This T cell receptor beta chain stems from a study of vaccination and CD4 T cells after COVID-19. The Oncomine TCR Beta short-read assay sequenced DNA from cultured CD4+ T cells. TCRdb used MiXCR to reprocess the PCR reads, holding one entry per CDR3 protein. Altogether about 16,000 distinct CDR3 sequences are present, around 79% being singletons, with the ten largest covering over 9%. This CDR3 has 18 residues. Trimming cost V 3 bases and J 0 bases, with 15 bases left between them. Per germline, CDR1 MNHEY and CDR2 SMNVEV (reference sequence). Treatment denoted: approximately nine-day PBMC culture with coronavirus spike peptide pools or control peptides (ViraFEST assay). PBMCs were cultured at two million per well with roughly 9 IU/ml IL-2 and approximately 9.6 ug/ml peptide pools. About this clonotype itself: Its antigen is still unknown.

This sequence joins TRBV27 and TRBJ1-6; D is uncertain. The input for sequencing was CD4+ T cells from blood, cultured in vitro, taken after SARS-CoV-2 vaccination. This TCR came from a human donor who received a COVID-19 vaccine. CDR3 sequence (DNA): TGTGCCAGCAGTTTTTACCCCGACTTTAGCTCCTATAATTCACCCCTCCACTTT. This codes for CASSFYPDFSSYNSPLHF.